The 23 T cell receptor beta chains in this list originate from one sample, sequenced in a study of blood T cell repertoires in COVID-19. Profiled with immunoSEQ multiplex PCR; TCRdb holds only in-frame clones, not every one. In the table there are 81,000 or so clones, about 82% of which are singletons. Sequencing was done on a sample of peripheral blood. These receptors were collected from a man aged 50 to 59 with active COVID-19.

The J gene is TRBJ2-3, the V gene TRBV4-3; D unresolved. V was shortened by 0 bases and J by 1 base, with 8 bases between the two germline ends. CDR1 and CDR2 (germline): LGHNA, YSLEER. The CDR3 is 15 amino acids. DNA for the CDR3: TGCGCCAGCAGCCAAGAGGCATATGGCACAGATACGCAGTATTTT. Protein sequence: CASSQEAYGTDTQYF.

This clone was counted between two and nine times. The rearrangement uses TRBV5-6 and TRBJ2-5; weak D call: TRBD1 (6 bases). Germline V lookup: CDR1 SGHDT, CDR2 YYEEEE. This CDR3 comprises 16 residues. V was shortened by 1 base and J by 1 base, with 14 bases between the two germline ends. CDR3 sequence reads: CASSLLRQGIQETQYF. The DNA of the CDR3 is TGTGCCAGCAGCTTGCTACGGCAGGGGATCCAAGAGACCCAGTACTTC.

CDR3 coding DNA: TGTGCCAGAACCGGGACACCCAACGACAGGAACACCGGGGAGCTGTTTTTT. This gives the protein CARTGTPNDRNTGELFF. The chain uses TRBV6-4 and TRBJ2-2; TRBD1 is a possible D gene (6 bases). Germline CDR1 MRHNA, CDR2 SNTAGT. V lost 9 bases, J lost 1 base, and 21 bases lay in between. This CDR3 has 17 amino acids.

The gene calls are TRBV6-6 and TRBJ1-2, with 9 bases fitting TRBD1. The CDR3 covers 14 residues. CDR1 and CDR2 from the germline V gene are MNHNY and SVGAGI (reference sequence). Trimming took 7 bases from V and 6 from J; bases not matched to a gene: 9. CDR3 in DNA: TGTGCCAGCACCGGACAGGGGTCCGCCAATGGCTACACCTTC. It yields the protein CASTGQGSANGYTF.

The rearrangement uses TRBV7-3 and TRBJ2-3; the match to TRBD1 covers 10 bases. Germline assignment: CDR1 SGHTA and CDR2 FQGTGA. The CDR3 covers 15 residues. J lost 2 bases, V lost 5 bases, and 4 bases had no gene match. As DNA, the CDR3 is TGTGCCAGCAGCCCGGGGACAGGGGCCACAGATACGCAGTATTTT. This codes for CASSPGTGATDTQYF.

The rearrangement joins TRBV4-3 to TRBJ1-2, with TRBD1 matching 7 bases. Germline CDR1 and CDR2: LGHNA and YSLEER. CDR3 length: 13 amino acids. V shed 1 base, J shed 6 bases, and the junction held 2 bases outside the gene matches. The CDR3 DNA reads TGCGCCAGCAGCCAAGGACAGGGCGATGGCTACACCTTC. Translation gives CASSQGQGDGYTF.

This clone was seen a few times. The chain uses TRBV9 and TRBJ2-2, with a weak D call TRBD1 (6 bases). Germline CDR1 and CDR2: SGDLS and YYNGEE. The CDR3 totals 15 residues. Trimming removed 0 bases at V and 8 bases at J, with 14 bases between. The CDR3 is CASSVDGQWVGELFF. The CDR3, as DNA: TGTGCCAGCAGCGTAGACGGACAGTGGGTGGGGGAGCTGTTTTTT.

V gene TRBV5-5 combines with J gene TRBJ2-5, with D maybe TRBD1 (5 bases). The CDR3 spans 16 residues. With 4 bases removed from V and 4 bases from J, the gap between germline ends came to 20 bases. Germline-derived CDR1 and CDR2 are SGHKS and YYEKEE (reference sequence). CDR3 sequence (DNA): TGTGCCAGCAGCCGTACCATGGTAGGGCAGGGAGAGACCCAGTACTTC. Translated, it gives CASSRTMVGQGETQYF.

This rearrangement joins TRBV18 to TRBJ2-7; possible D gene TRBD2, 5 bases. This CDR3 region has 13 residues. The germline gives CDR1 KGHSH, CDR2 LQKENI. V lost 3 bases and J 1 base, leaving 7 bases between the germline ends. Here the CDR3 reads CASSPPGSYEQYF. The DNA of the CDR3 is TGTGCCAGCTCACCCCCGGGATCCTACGAGCAGTACTTC.

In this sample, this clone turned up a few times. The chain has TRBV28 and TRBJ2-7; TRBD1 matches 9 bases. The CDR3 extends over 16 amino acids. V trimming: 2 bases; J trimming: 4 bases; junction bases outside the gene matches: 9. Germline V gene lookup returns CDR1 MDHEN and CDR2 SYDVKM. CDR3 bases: TGTGCCAGCAGTTTAGAGTATGGGACAGGGACTTACGAGCAGTACTTC. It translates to CASSLEYGTGTYEQYF.

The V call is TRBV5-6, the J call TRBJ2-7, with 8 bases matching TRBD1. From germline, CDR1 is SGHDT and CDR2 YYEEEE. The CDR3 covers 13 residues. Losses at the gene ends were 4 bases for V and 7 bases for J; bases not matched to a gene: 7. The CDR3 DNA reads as TGTGCCAGCAGCGGCCCCGGGACAGGTGAGCAGTACTTC. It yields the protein CASSGPGTGEQYF.

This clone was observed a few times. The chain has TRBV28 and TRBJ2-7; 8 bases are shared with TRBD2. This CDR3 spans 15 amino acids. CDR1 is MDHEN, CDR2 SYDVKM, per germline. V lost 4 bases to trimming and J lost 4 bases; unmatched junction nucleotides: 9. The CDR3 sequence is CASSSGTRTGYEQYF. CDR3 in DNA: TGTGCCAGCAGTTCCGGGACTAGGACTGGATACGAGCAGTACTTC.

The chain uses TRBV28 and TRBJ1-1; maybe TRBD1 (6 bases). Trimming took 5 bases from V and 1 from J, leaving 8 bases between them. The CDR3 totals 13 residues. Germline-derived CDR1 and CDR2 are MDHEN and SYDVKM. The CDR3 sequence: CASSPRGNTEAFF. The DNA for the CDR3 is TGTGCCAGCAGTCCCAGGGGGAACACTGAAGCTTTCTTT.

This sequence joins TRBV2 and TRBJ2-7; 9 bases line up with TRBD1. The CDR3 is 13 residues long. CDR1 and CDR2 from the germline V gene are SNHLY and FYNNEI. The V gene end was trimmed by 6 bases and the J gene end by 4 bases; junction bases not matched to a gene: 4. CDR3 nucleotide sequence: TGTGCCAGCAGGACAGGGGGTCCGTACGAGCAGTACTTC. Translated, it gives CASRTGGPYEQYF.

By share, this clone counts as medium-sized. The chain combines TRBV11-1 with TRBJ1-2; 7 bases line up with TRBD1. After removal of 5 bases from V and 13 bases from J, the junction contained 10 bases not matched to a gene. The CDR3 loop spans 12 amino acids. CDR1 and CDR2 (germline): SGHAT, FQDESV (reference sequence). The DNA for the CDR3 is TGTGCCAGCAGCCTATTAGGACAGGTTCTCACCTTC. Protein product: CASSLLGQVLTF. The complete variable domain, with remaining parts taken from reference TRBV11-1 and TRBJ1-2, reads EAEVAQSPRYKITEKSQAVAFWCDPISGHATLYWYRQILGQGPELLVQFQDESVVDDSQLPKDRFSAERLKGVDSTLKIQPAELGDSAMYLCASSLLGQVLTFGSGTRLTVV.

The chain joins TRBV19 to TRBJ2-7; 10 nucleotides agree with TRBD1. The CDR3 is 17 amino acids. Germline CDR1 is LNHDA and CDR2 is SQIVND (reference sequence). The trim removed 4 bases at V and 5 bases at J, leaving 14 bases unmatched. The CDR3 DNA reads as TGTGCCAGTAGTACCTTCTCCCCGGGGACAGGGGTCGACGAGCAGTACTTC. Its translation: CASSTFSPGTGVDEQYF.

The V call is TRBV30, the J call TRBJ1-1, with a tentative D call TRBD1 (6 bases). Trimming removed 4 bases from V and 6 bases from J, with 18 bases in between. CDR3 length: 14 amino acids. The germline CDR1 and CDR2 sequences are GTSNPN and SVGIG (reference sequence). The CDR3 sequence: CAWKKDRLSPEAFF. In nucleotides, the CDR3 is TGTGCCTGGAAAAAAGACAGGTTGTCTCCTGAAGCTTTCTTT.

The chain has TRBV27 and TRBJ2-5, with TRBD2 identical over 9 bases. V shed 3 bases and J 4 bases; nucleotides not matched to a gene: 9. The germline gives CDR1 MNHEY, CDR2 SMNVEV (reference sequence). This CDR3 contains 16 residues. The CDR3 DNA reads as TGTGCCAGCAGTTTCGTACGCGGGGGGGCCGGAGAGACCCAGTACTTC. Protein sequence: CASSFVRGGAGETQYF.

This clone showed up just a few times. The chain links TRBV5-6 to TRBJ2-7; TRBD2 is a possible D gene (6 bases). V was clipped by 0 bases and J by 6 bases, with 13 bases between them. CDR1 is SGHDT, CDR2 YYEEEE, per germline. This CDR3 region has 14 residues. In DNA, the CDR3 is TGTGCCAGCAGCTTGGATGGGGGGTTGGGCGAGCAGTACTTC. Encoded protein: CASSLDGGLGEQYF.

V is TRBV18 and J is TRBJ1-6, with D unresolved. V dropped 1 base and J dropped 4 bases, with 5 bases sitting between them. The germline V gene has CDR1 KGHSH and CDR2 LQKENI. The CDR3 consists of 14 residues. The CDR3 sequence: CASSPRQYNSPLHF. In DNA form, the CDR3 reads TGTGCCAGCTCACCACGGCAGTATAATTCACCCCTCCACTTT. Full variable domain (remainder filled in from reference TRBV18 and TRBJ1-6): NAGVMQNPRHLVRRRGQEARLRCSPMKGHSHVYWYRQLPEEGLKFMVYLQKENIIDESGMPKERFSAEFPKEGPSILRIQQVVRGDSAAYFCASSPRQYNSPLHFGNGTRLTVT.

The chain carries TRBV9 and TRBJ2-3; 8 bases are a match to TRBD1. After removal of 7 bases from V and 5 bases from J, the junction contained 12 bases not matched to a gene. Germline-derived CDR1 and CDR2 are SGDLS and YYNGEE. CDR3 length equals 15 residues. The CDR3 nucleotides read TGTGCCAGCGGCCGACAGGGGAACACGGAAGATACGCAGTATTTT. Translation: CASGRQGNTEDTQYF.

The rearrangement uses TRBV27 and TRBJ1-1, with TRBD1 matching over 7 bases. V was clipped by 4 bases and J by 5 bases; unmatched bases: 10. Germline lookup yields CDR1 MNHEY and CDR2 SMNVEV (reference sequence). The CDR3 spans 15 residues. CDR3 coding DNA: TGTGCCAGCAGTTCCCACAGGGGACTCGCGACTGAAGCTTTCTTT. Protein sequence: CASSSHRGLATEAFF.

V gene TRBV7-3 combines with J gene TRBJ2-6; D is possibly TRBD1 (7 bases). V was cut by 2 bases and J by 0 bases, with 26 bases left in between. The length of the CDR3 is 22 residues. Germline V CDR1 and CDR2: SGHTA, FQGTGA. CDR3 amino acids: CASSLGYPSAGQPSSGANVLTF. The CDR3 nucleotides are TGTGCCAGCAGCTTAGGGTACCCTAGCGCGGGACAGCCCTCCTCTGGGGCCAACGTCCTGACTTTC.